This entry lists 9 T cell receptor beta chains sequenced from one sample in a study of T cells after yellow fever vaccination. Each CDR3 protein gets one entry after TCRdb re-called the 5' RACE reads with MiXCR. Found here are roughly 330,000 distinct CDR3 sequences, 6.8% of them singletons; the top ten hold roughly a sixth. The sample consisted of PBMCs, taken more than 40 days after the first yellow fever vaccination. The receptor set was obtained from a man younger than 35 who received the YFV17D yellow fever vaccine.

This clonotype has only a few counts. J is TRBJ2-3 and V is TRBV7-9, with TRBD2 identical over 9 bases. The ends lost 5 bases at V and 3 bases at J; junction bases unmatched: 6. The CDR3 has 15 amino acids. CDR1 and CDR2 from the germline V gene are SEHNR and FQNEAQ (reference sequence). DNA for the CDR3: TGTGCCAGCAGCCCGAGCGGGGGGAAAACAGATACGCAGTATTTT. The encoded protein is CASSPSGGKTDTQYF.

This clonotype came up many times. The rearrangement uses TRBV5-1 and TRBJ1-4, with 7 bases that match TRBD1. Germline CDR1 and CDR2: SGHRS and YFSETQ. The CDR3 is made up of 15 amino acids. V lost 4 bases, J lost 8 bases, and 11 bases stayed unmatched. This chain's CDR3 is CASSPLTGIEEKLFF. The CDR3 DNA is TGCGCCAGCAGCCCGCTGACAGGGATTGAGGAAAAACTGTTTTTT. The whole variable domain, remainder taken from reference TRBV5-1 and TRBJ1-4, is KAGVTQTPRYLIKTRGQQVTLSCSPISGHRSVSWYQQTPGQGLQFLFEYFSETQRNKGNFPGRFSGRQFSNSRSEMNVSTLELGDSALYLCASSPLTGIEEKLFFGSGTQLSVL.

This clonotype was seen at least ten times. The V call is TRBV6-1, the J call TRBJ1-1; TRBD1 might be the D (6 bases). Germline CDR1 and CDR2: MNHNS and SASEGT. The CDR3 is made up of 13 amino acids. V gave up 5 bases and J gave up 4 bases, with 11 bases separating them. CDR3 residues: CASSRSGVTEAFF. The CDR3 DNA is TGTGCCAGCAGTCGTTCAGGGGTCACTGAAGCTTTCTTT.

V and J are TRBV5-6 and TRBJ2-7; 11 nucleotides align to TRBD2. CDR1 SGHDT and CDR2 YYEEEE come from the germline V gene. The CDR3 sequence is 15 residues long. J gave up 2 bases and V 2 bases, and 3 bases lay outside the gene matches. The CDR3 nucleotides read TGTGCCAGCAGCTTTCTAGCGGGGGGCACCTACGAGCAGTACGTC. Translation gives CASSFLAGGTYEQYV.

The gene calls are TRBV19 and TRBJ2-2; D possibly corresponds to TRBD1 (6 bases). Germline CDR1 and CDR2: LNHDA and SQIVND (reference sequence). Trimming pared 5 bases from V and 6 bases from J, leaving 13 bases between. The CDR3 has 14 residues. The CDR3 DNA reads TGTGCCAGTAGTGATCAGGGGCCGGCCGGGGAGCTGTTTTTT. Its protein is CASSDQGPAGELFF.

The sample holds many counts of this clonotype. V is TRBV7-9 and J is TRBJ2-7; D unclear. Germline assignment: CDR1 SEHNR and CDR2 FQNEAQ (reference sequence). The CDR3 is made up of 12 amino acids. V was clipped by 1 base and J by 5 bases, with 6 bases between them. CDR3 amino acids: CASSLDPDEQYV. CDR3 DNA sequence: TGTGCCAGCAGCTTAGACCCGGACGAGCAGTACGTC.

The table lists this clonotype with a few counts. This chain uses TRBV24-1 with TRBJ2-1; D ambiguous. The germline V gene encodes CDR1 KGHDR and CDR2 SFDVKD. The length of the CDR3 is 15 residues. V lost 12 bases to trimming and J lost 0 bases, with 17 bases between them. CDR3 DNA sequence: TGTGCCGACCAGTGTTCAATGAGCTCCTACAATGAGCAGTTCTTC. Its protein is CADQCSMSSYNEQFF.

CDR3 nucleotide sequence: TGTGCCAGCAGCGTCGCCGGGGAACCCACAGATACGCAGTATTTT. As protein: CASSVAGEPTDTQYF. This chain links TRBV9 with TRBJ2-3, with D possibly being TRBD2 (5 bases). Germline V gene sequence: CDR1 SGDLS, CDR2 YYNGEE. Trimming took off 2 bases at V and 2 bases at J, with 12 bases between the two ends. The CDR3 consists of 15 residues.

This clonotype was detected many times. The genes are TRBV10-2 and TRBJ2-3; perhaps TRBD1 as D (5 bases). The CDR3 covers 14 residues. Germline V gives CDR1 WSHSY, CDR2 SAAADI. The germline V and J ends were trimmed by 0 bases and 1 base, with 5 bases remaining between them. This CDR3 reads CASSESGGTDTQYF. In nucleotides, the CDR3 is TGCGCCAGCAGTGAGTCAGGGGGCACAGATACGCAGTATTTT.